The 16 T cell receptor beta chains in this list originate from one sample, sequenced in a study of blood T cell repertoires in COVID-19. Method: immunoSEQ multiplex PCR; TCRdb's copy keeps in-frame clones and lacks some. The sample holds approximately 29,000 clones, around nine tenths seen once. The sequenced material came from peripheral blood. All receptors come from a man in his 70s with active COVID-19.

The chain is built from TRBV14 and TRBJ2-3; 8 bases agree with TRBD2. V lost 0 bases and J lost 5; bases outside the gene matches: 13. The germline CDR1 and CDR2 sequences are SGHDN and FVKESK. This CDR3 is built from 18 residues. The CDR3 region is CASSQERSTSGALDTQYF. The CDR3, as DNA: TGTGCCAGCAGCCAAGAACGTTCAACTAGCGGAGCCTTAGATACGCAGTATTTT.

The chain combines TRBV11-3 with TRBJ2-7; 8 bases match TRBD1. The CDR3 runs 14 residues. The ends lost 5 bases at V and 6 bases at J; junction bases unmatched: 9. Germline CDR1 SGHNT, CDR2 YENEEA. The CDR3 region has the DNA TGTGCCAGCAGCCCTACACCCGGGACAGGCGAGCAGTACTTC. Protein sequence: CASSPTPGTGEQYF. Based on the CDR3 plus reference TRBV11-3 and TRBJ2-7, the full variable domain is EAGVVQSPRYKIIEKKQPVAFWCNPISGHNTLYWYLQNLGQGPELLIRYENEEAVDDSQLPKDRFSAERLKGVDSTLKIQPAELGDSAVYLCASSPTPGTGEQYFGPGTRLTVT.

V gene TRBV4-2 combines with J gene TRBJ2-3, with D perhaps TRBD1 (7 bases). V lost 6 bases and J 6 bases, leaving 13 bases between the germline ends. Germline CDR1 and CDR2: LGHNA and YNFKEQ. This CDR3 region has 13 residues. DNA of the CDR3: TGTGCCAGCAGTCTGGAGGGGGCTGATACGCAGTATTTT. It translates to CASSLEGADTQYF.

The chain recombines TRBV19 with TRBJ2-6, with D possibly matching TRBD2 (6 bases). The germline V and J ends were trimmed by 8 bases and 0 bases, with 14 bases remaining between them. The CDR3 runs 16 residues. CDR1 is LNHDA, CDR2 SQIVND, per germline (reference sequence). The CDR3 region has the DNA TGTGCCAGTTGCGGGGCCCCCGGCTCTGGGGCCAACGTCCTGACTTTC. Translation: CASCGAPGSGANVLTF.

The chain couples TRBV18 to TRBJ2-7; D remains unclear. V was shortened by 3 bases and J by 0 bases, with 9 bases between the two germline ends. The CDR3 is made up of 14 amino acids. From germline, CDR1 is KGHSH and CDR2 LQKENI. The CDR3 sequence: CASSPQDSSYEQYF. CDR3 DNA sequence: TGTGCCAGCTCACCTCAGGATAGCTCCTACGAGCAGTACTTC.

This clone showed up just once. The chain joins TRBV7-9 to TRBJ1-4; maybe TRBD1 (5 bases). V was cut by 1 base and J by 7 bases, with 13 bases left in between. The germline CDR1 and CDR2 sequences are SEHNR and FQNEAQ (reference sequence). This CDR3 region has 15 residues. The CDR3 region has the DNA TGTGCCAGCAGCTTAGTTGGGGCCTATGGTGAAAAACTGTTTTTT. Translation gives CASSLVGAYGEKLFF.

The chain links TRBV11-3 to TRBJ2-3, with 8 bases fitting TRBD2. This CDR3 is built from 15 residues. The trim removed 5 bases at V and 3 bases at J, leaving 7 bases unmatched. CDR1 is SGHNT and CDR2 is YENEEA in the germline V gene. The CDR3 DNA is TGTGCCAGCAGCCTTAGCCCGGGAGGGACAGATACGCAGTATTTT. Its translation: CASSLSPGGTDTQYF.

In this sample, this clone turned up a few times. V and J are TRBV7-9 and TRBJ1-3; the match to TRBD1 covers 8 bases. Germline lookup yields CDR1 SEHNR and CDR2 FQNEAQ (reference sequence). This CDR3 has 17 amino acids. V dropped 5 bases and J dropped 4; count of bases not matched to a gene: 13. The CDR3 loop reads CASSPSAGQERGNTIYF. For the CDR3, the DNA is TGTGCCAGCAGCCCTAGCGCGGGACAGGAAAGAGGAAACACCATATATTTT.

The V gene is TRBV5-1, the J gene TRBJ2-5; 7 bases line up with TRBD1. This CDR3 comprises 12 residues. Germline lookup yields CDR1 SGHRS and CDR2 YFSETQ. V dropped 4 bases and J dropped 12; count of bases not matched to a gene: 9. In nucleotides, the CDR3 is TGCGCCAGCAGCCCGGAAGGGGGCCCTGAGTACTTC. Encoded protein: CASSPEGGPEYF.

This clone is a singleton in its sample. The chain carries TRBV6-6 and TRBJ2-7, with TRBD2 as a possible D gene (5 bases). The CDR3 covers 12 residues. CDR1 is MNHNY, CDR2 SVGAGI, per germline (reference sequence). The germline V and J ends were trimmed by 8 bases and 0 bases, with 8 bases remaining between them. CDR3 sequence: CASWESSYEQYF. The CDR3 DNA reads TGTGCCAGCTGGGAGAGCTCCTACGAGCAGTACTTC.

The genes are TRBV2 and TRBJ1-4; 7 nucleotides match TRBD1. The CDR3 spans 14 residues. Trimming removed 6 bases from V and 7 bases from J; junction bases left unmatched: 8. Per the germline V gene, CDR1 is SNHLY and CDR2 is FYNNEI. The CDR3 here is CASRRGGLGEKLFF. CDR3 nucleotides: TGTGCCAGCAGAAGAGGGGGCCTAGGTGAAAAACTGTTTTTT. The full variable domain, completed using reference TRBV2 and TRBJ1-4, is EPEVTQTPSHQVTQMGQEVILRCVPISNHLYFYWYRQILGQKVEFLVSFYNNEISEKSEIFDDQFSVERPDGSNFTLKIRSTKLEDSAMYFCASRRGGLGEKLFFGSGTQLSVL.

The V and J genes are TRBV19 and TRBJ2-2, with D unclear. In germline, CDR1 is LNHDA, CDR2 SQIVND (reference sequence). The CDR3 spans 12 residues. Trimming stripped 2 bases from V and 4 bases from J, with 2 bases between. The CDR3 loop is CASSILTGELFF. The DNA of the CDR3 is TGTGCCAGTAGTATACTCACCGGGGAGCTGTTTTTT.

This chain links TRBV15 with TRBJ1-2; D is possibly TRBD1 (6 bases). This CDR3 has 15 residues. Trimming removed 0 bases at V and 3 bases at J, with 11 bases between. Germline V gives CDR1 LNHNV, CDR2 YYDKDF (reference sequence). The CDR3 DNA reads TGTGCCACCAGCAGAGATCAGCCAGGGGACTATGGCTACACCTTC. Encoded protein: CATSRDQPGDYGYTF.

V gene TRBV19 combines with J gene TRBJ1-5, with D unclear. The CDR3 loop spans 15 amino acids. Germline assignment: CDR1 LNHDA and CDR2 SQIVND (reference sequence). Trimming pared 3 bases from V and 2 bases from J, leaving 11 bases between. The CDR3 region is CASSMGVIGNQPQHF. CDR3 sequence (DNA): TGTGCCAGTAGTATGGGCGTGATTGGCAATCAGCCCCAGCATTTT. Based on the CDR3 plus reference TRBV19 and TRBJ1-5, the full variable domain is DGGITQSPKYLFRKEGQNVTLSCEQNLNHDAMYWYRQDPGQGLRLIYYSQIVNDFQKGDIAEGYSVSREKKESFPLTVTSAQKNPTAFYLCASSMGVIGNQPQHFGDGTRLSIL.

The rearrangement joins TRBV19 to TRBJ2-1; 13 bases map to TRBD2. CDR1 and CDR2 from the germline V gene are LNHDA and SQIVND (reference sequence). This CDR3 region has 17 residues. V shed 0 bases, J shed 7 bases, and the junction held 6 bases outside the gene matches. The DNA of the CDR3 is TGTGCCAGTAGTATAGAAACCGGGACTAGCGGGATTAATGAGCAGTTCTTC. This translates into CASSIETGTSGINEQFF.

V is TRBV6-2 or TRBV6-3 and J is TRBJ2-1; 7 bases line up with TRBD2. CDR3 size: 13 residues. CDR1 and CDR2 from the germline V gene are MNHEY and SVGEGT. J lost 5 bases, V lost 5 bases, and 3 bases had no gene match. CDR3 amino acids: CASSGEGHNEQFF. CDR3 DNA: TGTGCCAGCAGTGGGGAGGGGCACAATGAGCAGTTCTTC.